Listed here are 29 T cell receptor beta chains from one sample, sequenced in a study of shared clonotypes between healthy human individuals. The repertoire was sequenced with immunoSEQ multiplex PCR; TCRdb's copy has only in-frame clones and lacks some. The top ten clones hold 0.13% to 0.15% of a sample with 2 million to 3 million clones, around nine tenths of them seen once. Sequencing was done on a sample of naive CD4+ T cells sorted from blood. Documented subset: CD45RA+ positively selected. The source is a man aged 18 to 29 in good health.

The V call is TRBV5-1, the J call TRBJ1-1; 12 bases are shared with TRBD1. CDR1 SGHRS and CDR2 YFSETQ come from the germline V gene. The J segment lost 4 bases and the V segment lost 7 bases, leaving 14 bases of the junction unmatched. CDR3 size: 17 residues. CDR3 protein: CASGGQGALLGGTEAFF. The CDR3 region has the DNA TGCGCCAGCGGGGGACAGGGGGCCCTACTAGGGGGCACTGAAGCTTTCTTT. The variable domain in full, completed from reference TRBV5-1 and TRBJ1-1, reads KAGVTQTPRYLIKTRGQQVTLSCSPISGHRSVSWYQQTPGQGLQFLFEYFSETQRNKGNFPGRFSGRQFSNSRSEMNVSTLELGDSALYLCASGGQGALLGGTEAFFGQGTRLTVV.

Worth noting for this clone: This sample also contains other DNA sequences that code for the same CDR3. This chain uses TRBV9 with TRBJ2-5, with a weak D call TRBD2 (7 bases). The CDR3 contains 15 residues. The V and J ends lost 0 bases and 5 bases respectively, with 14 bases between them. In germline, CDR1 is SGDLS, CDR2 YYNGEE. In DNA form, the CDR3 reads TGTGCCAGCAGCGTAGGCGTGGGGGGGCCGGAGACCCAGTACTTC. This gives the protein CASSVGVGGPETQYF.

V gene TRBV5-3 combines with J gene TRBJ1-1; 7 bases are shared with TRBD1. TRBV5-3 is assigned to the ORF class and has an uncertain function. V gave up 3 bases and J gave up 1 base; unmatched junction bases: 3. This CDR3 has 14 amino acids. The CDR3 nucleotides are TGTGCCAGAAGCTGGACAGGAGCGAACACTGAAGCTTTCTTT. It yields the protein CARSWTGANTEAFF.

The chain uses TRBV4-2 and TRBJ1-3; D remains ambiguous. The CDR3 covers 17 residues. Trimming removed 0 bases from V and 0 bases from J, with 12 bases in between. Germline V gene sequence: CDR1 LGHNA, CDR2 YNFKEQ. CDR3 DNA: TGTGCCAGCAGCCAAGATTCGGGAACTCTCTCTGGAAACACCATATATTTT. It is translated as CASSQDSGTLSGNTIYF.

The CDR3 loop reads CATFATDRIYEQYF. The CDR3 DNA is TGTGCCACTTTCGCGACGGACAGGATTTACGAGCAGTACTTC. The chain uses TRBV6-1 and TRBJ2-7, with 7 nucleotides matching TRBD1. V dropped 10 bases and J dropped 4; count of bases not matched to a gene: 13. The CDR3 has 14 amino acids. CDR1 and CDR2 (germline): MNHNS, SASEGT.

The rearrangement joins TRBV9 to TRBJ2-2; tentatively, D is TRBD2 (6 bases). Per germline, CDR1 SGDLS and CDR2 YYNGEE. The CDR3 length is 14 residues. The ends were cut back, 5 bases at V and 6 bases at J, with 14 bases in the middle. CDR3 sequence reads: CASSLGGVAGELFF. The CDR3, as DNA: TGTGCCAGCAGTTTAGGAGGGGTTGCCGGGGAGCTGTTTTTT. Full variable domain (outside the CDR3, taken from reference TRBV9 and TRBJ2-2): DSGVTQTPKHLITATGQRVTLRCSPRSGDLSVYWYQQSLDQGLQFLIQYYNGEERAKGNILERFSAQQFPDLHSELNLSSLELGDSALYFCASSLGGVAGELFFGEGSRLTVL.

The rearrangement uses TRBV7-2 and TRBJ1-4; TRBD1 matches at 11 bases. The CDR3 is made up of 16 amino acids. Germline CDR1 reads SGHTA; CDR2 reads FQGNSA. With V trimmed by 0 bases and J by 7 bases, 4 bases remained unmatched. The CDR3 loop is CASSLAWTGGVEKLFF. The CDR3 coding sequence is TGTGCCAGCAGCTTAGCGTGGACAGGGGGCGTTGAAAAACTGTTTTTT.

The chain employs TRBV5-1 and TRBJ2-7; D is perhaps TRBD2 (6 bases). The CDR3 has 15 residues. V lost 0 bases, J lost 5 bases, and 15 bases lay in between. Germline lookup yields CDR1 SGHRS and CDR2 YFSETQ. CDR3 sequence reads: CASSLALGSLDEQYF. CDR3 bases: TGCGCCAGCAGCTTGGCCCTCGGGAGTCTCGACGAGCAGTACTTC. Combining the CDR3 with reference TRBV5-1 and TRBJ2-7 gives the whole variable domain KAGVTQTPRYLIKTRGQQVTLSCSPISGHRSVSWYQQTPGQGLQFLFEYFSETQRNKGNFPGRFSGRQFSNSRSEMNVSTLELGDSALYLCASSLALGSLDEQYFGPGTRLTVT.

A remark on this clone: The junction departs from the called germline gene at one end, perhaps through a read error. The chain links TRBV7-7 to TRBJ2-2; D remains ambiguous. CDR1 SSHAT and CDR2 FNYEAQ come from the germline V gene (reference sequence). This CDR3 has 15 amino acids. CDR3 DNA: TGTGCTAGCAGCCTCGGGCTGGCGAACACCGGGGAGCTGTTTTTT. Amino acid sequence: CASSLGLANTGELFF.

In regard to this clone: This sample also contains other DNA sequences that code for the same CDR3. The rearrangement links TRBV27 to TRBJ1-6, with 9 bases lining up with TRBD1. Trimming removed 3 bases from V and 7 bases from J; junction bases left unmatched: 1. In germline, CDR1 is MNHEY, CDR2 SMNVEV (reference sequence). The CDR3 runs to 14 residues. CDR3 sequence: CASSFGQGNSPLHF. The CDR3 DNA sequence: TGTGCCAGCAGTTTCGGACAGGGGAATTCACCCCTCCACTTT.

The chain couples TRBV28 to TRBJ1-1; 7 bases match TRBD1. J gave up 3 bases and V 7 bases, and 8 bases lay outside the gene matches. The CDR3 runs to 14 residues. The germline gives CDR1 MDHEN, CDR2 SYDVKM. The CDR3 is CASTLTGLYTEAFF. The CDR3, as DNA: TGTGCCAGCACCCTGACAGGGCTGTACACTGAAGCTTTCTTT.

The chain combines TRBV10-2 with TRBJ2-5; weak D call: TRBD1 (6 bases). Germline assignment: CDR1 WSHSY and CDR2 SAAADI. Trimming pared 2 bases from V and 5 bases from J, leaving 6 bases between. The CDR3 totals 12 residues. In DNA form, the CDR3 reads TGCGCCAGCAGTGAGAGGGGGGAGACCCAGTACTTC. This gives the protein CASSERGETQYF.

The J gene is TRBJ1-4, the V gene TRBV5-1, with no clear D. Germline assignment: CDR1 SGHRS and CDR2 YFSETQ. V lost 0 bases, J lost 5 bases, and 14 bases lay in between. CDR3 length: 16 residues. The CDR3 sequence is CASSLGVLSENEKLFF. For the CDR3, the DNA is TGCGCCAGCAGCTTGGGAGTTTTGTCAGAGAATGAAAAACTGTTTTTT. Full variable domain (rest looked up from reference TRBV5-1 and TRBJ1-4): KAGVTQTPRYLIKTRGQQVTLSCSPISGHRSVSWYQQTPGQGLQFLFEYFSETQRNKGNFPGRFSGRQFSNSRSEMNVSTLELGDSALYLCASSLGVLSENEKLFFGSGTQLSVL.

This clone has just a few counts. This chain connects TRBV6-6 to TRBJ1-5; 7 bases map to TRBD1. V was pared by 5 bases and J by 6 bases, with 7 bases of the junction left unmatched. The CDR3 is 14 residues long. The germline CDR1 and CDR2 sequences are MNHNY and SVGAGI (reference sequence). This CDR3 reads CASSPRDRTQPQHF. The CDR3 DNA follows: TGTGCCAGCAGTCCCCGGGACAGAACTCAGCCCCAGCATTTT.

Regarding this clone: This specimen includes other DNA sequences encoding the same CDR3. The J gene is TRBJ1-2, the V gene TRBV10-2, with D possibly TRBD1 on 5 matching bases. Deletions cut 4 bases from V and 2 bases from J, with 5 bases between. CDR3 length equals 12 residues. CDR1 is WSHSY and CDR2 is SAAADI in the germline V gene. The CDR3 DNA follows: TGCGCCAGCAGTGGACAGAACTATGGCTACACCTTC. Residues: CASSGQNYGYTF.

The rearrangement joins TRBV7-6 to TRBJ2-7; 8 nucleotides match TRBD1. Germline trimming cut 1 base from V and 3 bases from J; bases unmatched to any gene: 2. From germline, CDR1 is SGHVS and CDR2 FNYEAQ. The CDR3 spans 14 residues. The CDR3 region is CASSLGQGNYEQYF. Here the CDR3 DNA reads TGTGCCAGCAGCTTAGGACAGGGGAACTACGAGCAGTACTTC.

V and J are TRBV9 and TRBJ2-2; 10 bases are a match to TRBD2. CDR3 size: 16 residues. Trimming took 2 bases from V and 5 from J; bases not matched to a gene: 6. CDR1 is SGDLS, CDR2 YYNGEE, per germline. In DNA, the CDR3 is TGTGCCAGCAGCGTTACGCTAGCGGGAGTTACCGGGGAGCTGTTTTTT. Encoded protein: CASSVTLAGVTGELFF.

This sequence joins TRBV15 and TRBJ2-7, with 10 bases lining up with TRBD1. CDR3 length: 15 residues. Trimming cost V 0 bases and J 3 bases; bases outside gene matches: 2. The germline gives CDR1 LNHNV, CDR2 YYDKDF (reference sequence). The CDR3 sequence is CATSRDWDRGYEQYF. The CDR3 bases are TGTGCCACCAGCAGAGATTGGGACAGGGGCTACGAGCAGTACTTC.

J is TRBJ1-5 and V is TRBV6-1; D unclear. Per the germline V gene, CDR1 is MNHNS and CDR2 is SASEGT. The CDR3 is made up of 15 amino acids. Trimming cost V 4 bases and J 0 bases, with 10 bases left between them. The CDR3 protein is CASSVEEYSNQPQHF. CDR3 coding DNA: TGTGCCAGCAGTGTCGAGGAATATAGCAATCAGCCCCAGCATTTT.

The chain joins TRBV6-5 to TRBJ2-1, with TRBD2 matching over 7 bases. With V trimmed by 1 base and J by 2 bases, 2 bases remained unmatched. The CDR3 is 15 amino acids. Per germline, CDR1 MNHEY and CDR2 SVGAGI. As DNA, the CDR3 is TGTGCCAGCAGTTACTGGGGGGGAGCCTACAATGAGCAGTTCTTC. Translation gives CASSYWGGAYNEQFF.

The chain uses TRBV7-6 and TRBJ2-3, with D maybe TRBD1 (6 bases). The CDR3 contains 14 residues. V was pared by 3 bases and J by 3 bases, with 10 bases between. Germline V CDR1 and CDR2: SGHVS, FNYEAQ. The CDR3 is CASSFTGTTDTQYF. CDR3 in DNA: TGTGCCAGCAGCTTCACAGGGACGACAGATACGCAGTATTTT.

The chain joins TRBV15 to TRBJ2-3; D is ambiguous. The CDR3 spans 15 residues. Looked up from germline, CDR1 is LNHNV and CDR2 is YYDKDF (reference sequence). Deletions cut 1 base from V and 2 bases from J, with 10 bases between. The CDR3 reads CATSRVGQATDTQYF. CDR3 coding DNA: TGTGCCACCAGCAGAGTGGGTCAGGCCACAGATACGCAGTATTTT.

This rearrangement joins TRBV14 to TRBJ2-3; D gene uncertain. The germline gives CDR1 SGHDN, CDR2 FVKESK. The CDR3 runs 14 residues. Trimming took 4 bases from V and 3 from J, leaving 11 bases between them. The CDR3 sequence: CASSRLLGTDTQYF. CDR3 sequence (DNA): TGTGCCAGCAGCCGGCTACTCGGAACAGATACGCAGTATTTT. The whole variable domain, filled in from reference TRBV14 and TRBJ2-3, reads EAGVTQFPSHSVIEKGQTVTLRCDPISGHDNLYWYRRVMGKEIKFLLHFVKESKQDESGMPNNRFLAERTGGTYSTLKVQPAELEDSGVYFCASSRLLGTDTQYFGPGTRLTVL.

This clone was seen only a few times. The same CDR3 also results from other DNA sequences found in this sample. The gene calls are TRBV5-1 and TRBJ1-4; 7 bases are shared with TRBD1. V lost 0 bases, J lost 2 bases, and 1 base stayed unmatched. The CDR3 runs to 15 residues. Germline V gives CDR1 SGHRS, CDR2 YFSETQ. The CDR3 here is CASSLEGATNEKLFF. Here the CDR3 DNA reads TGCGCCAGCAGCTTGGAGGGGGCGACTAATGAAAAACTGTTTTTT.

Note on this clone: The junction does not match germline at one end; this may be a read error. The CDR3 loop is CASSNSDRVGYTF. In DNA form, the CDR3 reads TGTGCCAGCAGTAACTCGGACAGGGTAGGCTACACCTTC. The chain is built from TRBV6-5 and TRBJ1-2; 8 bases match TRBD1. CDR3 size: 13 residues. Germline V CDR1 and CDR2: MNHEY, SVGAGI.

The rearrangement uses TRBV6-6 and TRBJ2-7; TRBD1 matches at 8 bases. Germline V gene lookup returns CDR1 MNHNY and CDR2 SVGAGI (reference sequence). The CDR3 spans 15 residues. J gave up 4 bases and V 6 bases, and 11 bases lay outside the gene matches. The CDR3 DNA sequence: TGTGCCAGCAGAACTTCGACAGGGGTTTGGTACGAGCAGTACTTC. Residues: CASRTSTGVWYEQYF.

This clone appeared once. The chain links TRBV19 to TRBJ2-2; D gene unclear. V was pared by 6 bases and J by 6 bases, with 14 bases between. This CDR3 has 14 amino acids. In germline, CDR1 is LNHDA, CDR2 SQIVND (reference sequence). CDR3 coding DNA: TGTGCCAGTAGCACAACTGGAGCCCCCGGGGAGCTGTTTTTT. Its protein is CASSTTGAPGELFF.

The J gene is TRBJ2-5, the V gene TRBV19, with 9 nucleotides matching TRBD2. The CDR3 is 16 residues long. J gave up 4 bases and V 4 bases, and 10 bases lay outside the gene matches. Germline loops: CDR1 LNHDA, CDR2 SQIVND (reference sequence). DNA of the CDR3: TGTGCCAGTAGTACCGTAGCGGGGGACTCCGGAGAGACCCAGTACTTC. Its protein product is CASSTVAGDSGETQYF.

The chain couples TRBV6-4 to TRBJ2-1; unclear D gene. Germline assignment: CDR1 MRHNA and CDR2 SNTAGT. The CDR3 length is 14 residues. Deletions cut 8 bases from V and 9 bases from J, with 20 bases between. CDR3: CASRVEKGTAEQFF. DNA for the CDR3: TGTGCCAGCCGAGTTGAGAAGGGAACGGCTGAGCAGTTCTTC.